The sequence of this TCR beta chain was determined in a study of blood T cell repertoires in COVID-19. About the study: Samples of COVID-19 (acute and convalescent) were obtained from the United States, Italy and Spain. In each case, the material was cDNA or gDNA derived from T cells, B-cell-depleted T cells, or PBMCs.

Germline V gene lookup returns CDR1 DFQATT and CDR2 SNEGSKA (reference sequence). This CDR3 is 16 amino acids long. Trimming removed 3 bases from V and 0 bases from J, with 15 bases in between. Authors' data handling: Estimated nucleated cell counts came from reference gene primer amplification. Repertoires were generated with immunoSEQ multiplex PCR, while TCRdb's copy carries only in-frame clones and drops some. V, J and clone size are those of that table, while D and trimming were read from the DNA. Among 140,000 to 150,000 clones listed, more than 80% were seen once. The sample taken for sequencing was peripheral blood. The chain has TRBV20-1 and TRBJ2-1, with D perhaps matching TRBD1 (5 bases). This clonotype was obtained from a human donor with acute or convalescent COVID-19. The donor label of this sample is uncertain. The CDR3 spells CSASPLARDSYNEQFF. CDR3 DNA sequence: TGCAGTGCTAGTCCCCTCGCCAGGGACTCCTACAATGAGCAGTTCTTC.